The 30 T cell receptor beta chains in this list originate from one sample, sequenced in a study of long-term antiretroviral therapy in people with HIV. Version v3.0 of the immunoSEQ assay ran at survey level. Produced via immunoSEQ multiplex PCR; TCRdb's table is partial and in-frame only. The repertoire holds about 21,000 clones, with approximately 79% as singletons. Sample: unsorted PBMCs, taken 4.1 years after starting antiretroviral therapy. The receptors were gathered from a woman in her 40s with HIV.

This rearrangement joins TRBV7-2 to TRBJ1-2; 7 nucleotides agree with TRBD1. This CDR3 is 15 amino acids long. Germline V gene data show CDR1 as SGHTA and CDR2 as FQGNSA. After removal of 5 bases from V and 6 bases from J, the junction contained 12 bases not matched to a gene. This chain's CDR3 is CASSTKTGTENGYTF. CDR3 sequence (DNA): TGTGCCAGCAGCACCAAGACCGGGACAGAAAATGGCTACACCTTC.

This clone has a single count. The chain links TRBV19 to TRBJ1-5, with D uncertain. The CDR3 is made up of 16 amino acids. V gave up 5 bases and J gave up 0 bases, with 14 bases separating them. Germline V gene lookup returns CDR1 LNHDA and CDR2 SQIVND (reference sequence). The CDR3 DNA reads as TGTGCCAGTAGTCAGGAACCGGTCTTTAGCAATCAGCCCCAGCATTTT. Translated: CASSQEPVFSNQPQHF.

The CDR3 DNA sequence: TGTGCCAGCAGCCCCCCTGCGGTAGCGGCCTCCCAGTACTTC. Protein sequence: CASSPPAVAASQYF. V and J are TRBV9 and TRBJ2-5; D is perhaps TRBD2 (6 bases). The V gene's germline CDR1 is SGDLS and CDR2 YYNGEE. The V and J ends lost 4 bases and 9 bases respectively, with 19 bases between them. The CDR3 is 14 amino acids.

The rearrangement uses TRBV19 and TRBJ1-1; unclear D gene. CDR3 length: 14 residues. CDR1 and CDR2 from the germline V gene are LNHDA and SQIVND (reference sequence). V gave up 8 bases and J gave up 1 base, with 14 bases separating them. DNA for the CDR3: TGTGCCAGTCGCCAACCAGCAGGGAACACTGAAGCTTTCTTT. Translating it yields CASRQPAGNTEAFF.

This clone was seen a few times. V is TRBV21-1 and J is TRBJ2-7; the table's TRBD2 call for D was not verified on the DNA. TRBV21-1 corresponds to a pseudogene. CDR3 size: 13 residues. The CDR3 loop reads CASSGGLAGEQYF. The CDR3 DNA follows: TGTGCCAGCAGCGGTGGGCTAGCGGGCGAGCAGTACTTC.

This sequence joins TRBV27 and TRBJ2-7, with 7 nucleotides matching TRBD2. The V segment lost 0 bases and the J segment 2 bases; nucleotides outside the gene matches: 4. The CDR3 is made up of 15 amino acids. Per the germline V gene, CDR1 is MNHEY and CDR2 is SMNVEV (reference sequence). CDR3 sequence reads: CASSLSPSGTYEQYF. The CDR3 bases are TGTGCCAGCAGTTTATCGCCTAGCGGAACCTACGAGCAGTACTTC.

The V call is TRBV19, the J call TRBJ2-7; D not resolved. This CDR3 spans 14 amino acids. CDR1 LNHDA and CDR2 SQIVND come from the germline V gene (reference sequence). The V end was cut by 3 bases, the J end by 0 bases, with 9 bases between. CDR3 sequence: CASSIGPTSYEQYF. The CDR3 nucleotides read TGTGCCAGTAGTATCGGACCGACCTCCTACGAGCAGTACTTC.

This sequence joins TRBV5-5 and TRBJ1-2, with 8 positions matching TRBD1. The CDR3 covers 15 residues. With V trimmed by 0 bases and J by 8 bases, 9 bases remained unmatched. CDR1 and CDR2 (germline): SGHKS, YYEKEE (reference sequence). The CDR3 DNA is TGTGCCAGCAGCTTGGGACAGGGGCCGGTCGGGGGCTACACCTTC. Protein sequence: CASSLGQGPVGGYTF.

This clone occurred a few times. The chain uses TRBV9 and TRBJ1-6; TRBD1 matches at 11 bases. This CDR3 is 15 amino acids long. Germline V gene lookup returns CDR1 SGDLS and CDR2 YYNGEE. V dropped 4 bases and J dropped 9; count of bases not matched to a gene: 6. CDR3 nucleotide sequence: TGTGCCAGCAGCCCCCGGACAGGGGGCGTTTCACCCCTCCACTTT. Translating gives CASSPRTGGVSPLHF.

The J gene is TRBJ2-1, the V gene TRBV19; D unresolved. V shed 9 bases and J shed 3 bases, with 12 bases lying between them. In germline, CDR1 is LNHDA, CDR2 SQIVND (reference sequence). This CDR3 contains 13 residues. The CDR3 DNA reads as TGTGCCAGCAGCTGGCGCAACTACAATGAGCAGTTCTTC. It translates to CASSWRNYNEQFF. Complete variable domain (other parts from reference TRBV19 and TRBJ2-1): DGGITQSPKYLFRKEGQNVTLSCEQNLNHDAMYWYRQDPGQGLRLIYYSQIVNDFQKGDIAEGYSVSREKKESFPLTVTSAQKNPTAFYLCASSWRNYNEQFFGPGTRLTVL.

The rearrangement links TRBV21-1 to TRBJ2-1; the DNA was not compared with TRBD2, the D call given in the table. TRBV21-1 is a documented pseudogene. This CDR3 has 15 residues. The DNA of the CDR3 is TGTGCCAGCAGCCACGGGACTAGCGGGATGCATGAGCAGTTCTTC. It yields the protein CASSHGTSGMHEQFF.

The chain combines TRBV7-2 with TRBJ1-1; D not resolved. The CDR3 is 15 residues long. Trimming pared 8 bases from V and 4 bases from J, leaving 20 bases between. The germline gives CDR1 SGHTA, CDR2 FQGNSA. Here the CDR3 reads CASRHYPDWGTEAFF. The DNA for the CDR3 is TGTGCCAGCCGGCACTATCCGGACTGGGGCACTGAAGCTTTCTTT.

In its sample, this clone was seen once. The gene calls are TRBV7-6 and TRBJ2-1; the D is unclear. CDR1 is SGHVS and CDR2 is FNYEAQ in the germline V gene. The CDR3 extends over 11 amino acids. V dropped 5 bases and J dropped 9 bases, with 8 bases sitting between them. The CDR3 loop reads CASSITGEQFF. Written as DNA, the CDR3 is TGTGCCAGCAGCATAACGGGTGAGCAGTTCTTC.

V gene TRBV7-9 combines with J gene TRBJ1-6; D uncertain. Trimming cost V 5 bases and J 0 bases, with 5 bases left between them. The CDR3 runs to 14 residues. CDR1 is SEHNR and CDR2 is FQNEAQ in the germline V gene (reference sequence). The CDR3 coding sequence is TGTGCCAGCAGCGGAAGCTCCTATAATTCACCCCTCCACTTT. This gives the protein CASSGSSYNSPLHF.

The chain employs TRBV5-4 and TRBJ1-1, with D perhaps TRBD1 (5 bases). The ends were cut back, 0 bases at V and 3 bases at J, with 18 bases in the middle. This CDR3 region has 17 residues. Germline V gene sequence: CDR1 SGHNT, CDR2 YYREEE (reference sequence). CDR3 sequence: CASSLAAGRNGDTEAFF. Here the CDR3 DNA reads TGTGCCAGCAGCTTGGCAGCAGGGCGGAACGGGGACACTGAAGCTTTCTTT. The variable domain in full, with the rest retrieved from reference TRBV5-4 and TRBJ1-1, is ETGVTQSPTHLIKTRGQQVTLRCSSQSGHNTVSWYQQALGQGPQFIFQYYREEENGRGNFPPRFSGLQFPNYSSELNVNALELDDSALYLCASSLAAGRNGDTEAFFGQGTRLTVV.

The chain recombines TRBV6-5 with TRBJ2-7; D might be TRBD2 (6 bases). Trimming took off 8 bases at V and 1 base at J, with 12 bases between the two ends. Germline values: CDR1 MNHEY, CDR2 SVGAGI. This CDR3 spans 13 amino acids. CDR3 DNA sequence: TGTGCCAGCCGCCCAGGGACTTCCTACGAGCAGTACTTC. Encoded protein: CASRPGTSYEQYF.

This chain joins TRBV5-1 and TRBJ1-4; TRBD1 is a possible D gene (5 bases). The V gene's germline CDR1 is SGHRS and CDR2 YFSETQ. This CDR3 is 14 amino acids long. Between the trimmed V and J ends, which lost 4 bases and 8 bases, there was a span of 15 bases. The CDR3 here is CASSPGRWGEKLFF. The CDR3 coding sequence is TGCGCCAGCAGCCCGGGACGGTGGGGCGAAAAACTGTTTTTT.

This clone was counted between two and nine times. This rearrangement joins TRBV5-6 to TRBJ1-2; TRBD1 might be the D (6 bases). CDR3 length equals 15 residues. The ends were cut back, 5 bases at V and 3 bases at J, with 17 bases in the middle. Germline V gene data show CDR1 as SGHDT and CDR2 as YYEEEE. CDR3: CASSSEGGGYYGYTF. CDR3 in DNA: TGTGCCAGCAGTTCTGAAGGGGGGGGCTACTATGGCTACACCTTC.

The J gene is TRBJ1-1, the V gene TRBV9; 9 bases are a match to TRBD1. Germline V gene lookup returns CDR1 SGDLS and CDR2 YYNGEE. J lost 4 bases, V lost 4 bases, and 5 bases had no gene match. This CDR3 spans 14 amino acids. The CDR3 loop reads CASSPRQGGTEAFF. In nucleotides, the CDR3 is TGTGCCAGCAGCCCAAGACAGGGGGGCACTGAAGCTTTCTTT.

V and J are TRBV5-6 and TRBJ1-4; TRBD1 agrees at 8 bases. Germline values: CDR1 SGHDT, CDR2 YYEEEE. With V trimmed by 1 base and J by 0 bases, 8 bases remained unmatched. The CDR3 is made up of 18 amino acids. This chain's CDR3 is CASSLSRDRSTTNEKLFF. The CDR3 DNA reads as TGTGCCAGCAGCTTGAGTCGGGACAGGAGTACAACTAATGAAAAACTGTTTTTT.

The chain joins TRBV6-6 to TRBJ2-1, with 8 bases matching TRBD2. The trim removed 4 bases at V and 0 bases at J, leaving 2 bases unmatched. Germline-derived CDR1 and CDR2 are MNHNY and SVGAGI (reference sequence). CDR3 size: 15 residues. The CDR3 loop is CASSSGTSSYNEQFF. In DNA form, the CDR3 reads TGTGCCAGCAGTTCCGGGACTAGCTCCTACAATGAGCAGTTCTTC.

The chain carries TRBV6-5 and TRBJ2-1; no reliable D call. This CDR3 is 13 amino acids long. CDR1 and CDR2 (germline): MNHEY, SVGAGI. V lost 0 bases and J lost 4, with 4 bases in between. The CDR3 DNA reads TGTGCCAGCAGTTACTCTCGGTACAATGAGCAGTTCTTC. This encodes CASSYSRYNEQFF.

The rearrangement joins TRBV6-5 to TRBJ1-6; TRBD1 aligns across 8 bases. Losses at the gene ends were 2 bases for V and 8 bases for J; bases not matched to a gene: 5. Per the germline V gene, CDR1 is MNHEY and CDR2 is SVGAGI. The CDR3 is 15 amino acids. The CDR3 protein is CASSYLTGVDSPLHF. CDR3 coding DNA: TGTGCCAGCAGTTACCTGACAGGGGTGGATTCACCCCTCCACTTT.

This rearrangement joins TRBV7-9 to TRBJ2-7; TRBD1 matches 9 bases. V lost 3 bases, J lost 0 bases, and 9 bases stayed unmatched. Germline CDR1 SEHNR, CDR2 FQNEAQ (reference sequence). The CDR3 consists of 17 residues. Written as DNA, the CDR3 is TGTGCCAGCAGCTTGTTGGGTTCGGGACAGGGCTCCTACGAGCAGTACTTC. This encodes CASSLLGSGQGSYEQYF.

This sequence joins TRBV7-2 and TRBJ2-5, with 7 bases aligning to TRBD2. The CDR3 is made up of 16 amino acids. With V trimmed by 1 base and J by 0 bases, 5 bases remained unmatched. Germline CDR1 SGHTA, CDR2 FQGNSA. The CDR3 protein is CASSLGQGGYQETQYF. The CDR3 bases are TGTGCCAGCAGCTTAGGGCAGGGAGGGTACCAAGAGACCCAGTACTTC. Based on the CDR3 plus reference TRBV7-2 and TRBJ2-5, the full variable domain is GAGVSQSPSNKVTEKGKDVELRCDPISGHTALYWYRQSLGQGLEFLIYFQGNSAPDKSGLPSDRFSAERTGGSVSTLTIQRTQQEDSAVYLCASSLGQGGYQETQYFGPGTRLLVL.

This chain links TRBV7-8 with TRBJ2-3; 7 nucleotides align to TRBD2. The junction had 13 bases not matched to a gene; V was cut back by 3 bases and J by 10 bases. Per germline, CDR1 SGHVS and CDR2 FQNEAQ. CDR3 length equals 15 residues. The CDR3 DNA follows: TGTGCCAGCAGCTTGACGGGAGGCCCCGTCCCTCCGCAGTATTTT. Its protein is CASSLTGGPVPPQYF.

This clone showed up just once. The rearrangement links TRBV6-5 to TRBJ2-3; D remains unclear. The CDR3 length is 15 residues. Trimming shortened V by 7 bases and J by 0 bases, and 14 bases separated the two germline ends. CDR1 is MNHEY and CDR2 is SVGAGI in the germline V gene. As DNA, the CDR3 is TGTGCCAGCACCCAATTCGGCCCTAGCACAGATACGCAGTATTTT. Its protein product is CASTQFGPSTDTQYF.

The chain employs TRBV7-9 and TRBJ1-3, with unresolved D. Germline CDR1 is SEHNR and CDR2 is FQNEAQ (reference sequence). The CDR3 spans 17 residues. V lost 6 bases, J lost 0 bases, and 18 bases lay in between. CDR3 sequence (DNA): TGTGCCAGCAGGGACCGAGACTCCCTGGGCTCTGGAAACACCATATATTTT. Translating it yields CASRDRDSLGSGNTIYF.

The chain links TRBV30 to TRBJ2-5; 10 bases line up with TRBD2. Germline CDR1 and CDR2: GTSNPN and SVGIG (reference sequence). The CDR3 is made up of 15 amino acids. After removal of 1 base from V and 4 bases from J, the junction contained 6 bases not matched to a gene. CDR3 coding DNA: TGTGCCTGGAGTGGCTTAGCGGGAGGTACAGAGACCCAGTACTTC. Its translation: CAWSGLAGGTETQYF. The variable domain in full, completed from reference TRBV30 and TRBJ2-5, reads SQTIHQWPATLVQPVGSPLSLECTVEGTSNPNLYWYRQAAGRGLQLLFYSVGIGQISSEVPQNLSASRPQDRQFILSSKKLLLSDSGFYLCAWSGLAGGTETQYFGPGTRLLVL.

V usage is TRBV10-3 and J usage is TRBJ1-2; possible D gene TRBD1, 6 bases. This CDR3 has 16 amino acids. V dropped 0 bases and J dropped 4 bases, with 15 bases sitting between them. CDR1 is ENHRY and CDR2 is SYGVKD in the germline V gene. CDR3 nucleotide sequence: TGTGCCATCAGTGAGTCGAAAACGGGACAAATCTATGGCTACACCTTC. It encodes CAISESKTGQIYGYTF.